The 22 T cell receptor beta chains below were found in one sample sequenced in a study of TIL therapy for anti-PD-1-resistant metastatic lung cancer. Time point noted: pre-treatment sample, taken before nivolumab and TIL therapy. This was the immunoSEQ v3 assay. Assay used: immunoSEQ multiplex PCR; TCRdb lists only in-frame clones, some missing. The profile shows about 12,000 clones, 70% to 80% of them singletons. This sample comprised blood, obtained at baseline. These TCRs come from a person aged 25 to 85 with non-small cell lung cancer.

Worth noting for this clone: Different DNA sequences within this sample yield the same CDR3. In DNA, the CDR3 is TGTGCCAGCAGTTTATCCTGGCGGAGTGGCGGTGAGCAGTTCTTC. Protein product: CASSLSWRSGGEQFF. The rearrangement links TRBV27 to TRBJ2-1; D remains unclear. Germline lookup yields CDR1 MNHEY and CDR2 SMNVEV (reference sequence). Trimming took 0 bases from V and 9 from J, leaving 15 bases between them. This CDR3 is built from 15 residues.

This chain connects TRBV29-1 to TRBJ1-1; unclear D gene. The length of the CDR3 is 14 residues. Per the germline V gene, CDR1 is SQVTM and CDR2 is ANQGSEA. Deletions cut 1 base from V and 1 base from J, with 10 bases between. The CDR3 region has the DNA TGCAGCGTTGAAGTCCAGACTTCGAACACTGAAGCTTTCTTT. Translation: CSVEVQTSNTEAFF.

The rearrangement uses TRBV7-6 and TRBJ2-3; D not resolved. V was pared by 5 bases and J by 1 base, with 10 bases between. The CDR3 spans 14 residues. CDR1 and CDR2 from the germline V gene are SGHVS and FNYEAQ. CDR3 sequence (DNA): TGTGCCAGCAGCGGTGGTGGGGGCACAGATACGCAGTATTTT. Protein sequence: CASSGGGGTDTQYF.

J is TRBJ2-3 and V is TRBV6-1; TRBD1 aligns across 8 bases. V dropped 7 bases and J dropped 1; count of bases not matched to a gene: 4. CDR1 MNHNS and CDR2 SASEGT come from the germline V gene. This CDR3 is built from 14 residues. The CDR3 here is CASTWGQGTDTQYF. The CDR3, as DNA: TGTGCCAGCACCTGGGGACAGGGCACAGATACGCAGTATTTT.

The chain couples TRBV5-8 to TRBJ1-1; maybe TRBD1 (5 bases). CDR1 SGHTS and CDR2 YDEGEE come from the germline V gene. The CDR3 runs 14 residues. Trimming cost V 6 bases and J 2 bases, with 14 bases left between them. The CDR3 DNA follows: TGTGCCAGCACCCTTGTGAGGGGAAACACTGAAGCTTTCTTT. Its translation is CASTLVRGNTEAFF. Full variable domain (remainder filled in from reference TRBV5-8 and TRBJ1-1): EAGVTQSPTHLIKTRGQQATLRCSPISGHTSVYWYQQALGLGLQFLLWYDEGEERNRGNFPPRFSGRQFPNYSSELNVNALELEDSALYLCASTLVRGNTEAFFGQGTRLTVV.

Here the CDR3 DNA reads TGTGCCAGCAGCGTAAGTTCCGTGTACCAAGAGACCCAGTACTTC. It encodes CASSVSSVYQETQYF. V and J are TRBV9 and TRBJ2-5; D is uncertain. The CDR3 is made up of 15 amino acids. Trimming left V 1 base short and J 0 bases short, with 10 bases between. From germline, CDR1 is SGDLS and CDR2 YYNGEE.

The J gene is TRBJ2-3, the V gene TRBV6-4; 8 bases align to TRBD2. V lost 0 bases, J lost 2 bases, and 4 bases stayed unmatched. CDR1 is MRHNA and CDR2 is SNTAGT in the germline V gene. This CDR3 has 16 amino acids. CDR3 nucleotides: TGTGCCAGCAGTGACTCTAACGGGAGGGCCACAGATACGCAGTATTTT. This translates into CASSDSNGRATDTQYF.

This chain links TRBV9 with TRBJ1-1; the D gene is possibly TRBD1 (5 bases). Germline CDR1 is SGDLS and CDR2 is YYNGEE. Trimming cost V 3 bases and J 1 base, with 7 bases left between them. The CDR3 runs 13 residues. The CDR3 DNA sequence: TGTGCCAGCAGCGCGACAGAGAACACTGAAGCTTTCTTT. Translating it yields CASSATENTEAFF.

The chain carries TRBV2 and TRBJ1-5; 8 positions match TRBD1. This CDR3 region has 15 residues. The V segment lost 6 bases and the J segment 10 bases; nucleotides outside the gene matches: 14. Per the germline V gene, CDR1 is SNHLY and CDR2 is FYNNEI. The chain's CDR3 is CASSPGTGPQEPQHF. CDR3 sequence (DNA): TGTGCCAGCAGCCCCGGGACAGGCCCTCAGGAACCCCAGCATTTT.

The chain carries TRBV18 and TRBJ1-1; TRBD1 aligns across 10 bases. The CDR3 contains 15 residues. The V gene's germline CDR1 is KGHSH and CDR2 LQKENI. Trimming cost V 5 bases and J 12 bases; bases outside gene matches: 15. CDR3 nucleotides: TGTGCCAGCTCATTAAGTCGGGACAGGGGCCCGGTTCCTTTCTTT. Its translation: CASSLSRDRGPVPFF.

This clone has more than one count but fewer than ten. V is TRBV7-9 and J is TRBJ2-5; D is possibly TRBD2 (5 bases). CDR3 size: 14 residues. Trimming took 2 bases from V and 1 from J, leaving 8 bases between them. Germline CDR1 reads SEHNR; CDR2 reads FQNEAQ (reference sequence). In nucleotides, the CDR3 is TGTGCCAGCAGCTTATTAAGCGGCCAAGAGACCCAGTACTTC. Its protein is CASSLLSGQETQYF.

The CDR3 reads CASSPQRGLFYEQYF. In DNA, the CDR3 is TGTGCCAGCAGTCCCCAGCGAGGCCTTTTCTACGAGCAGTACTTC. The rearrangement uses TRBV6-1 and TRBJ2-7; D is unresolved. The CDR3 totals 15 residues. V dropped 5 bases and J dropped 3 bases, with 17 bases sitting between them. Germline V gene sequence: CDR1 MNHNS, CDR2 SASEGT.

The J gene is TRBJ2-1, the V gene TRBV7-3; D is ambiguous. There are 15 residues in the CDR3. Trimming took 0 bases from V and 7 from J, leaving 13 bases between them. Germline CDR1 and CDR2: SGHTA and FQGTGA. The CDR3 sequence is CASSLTQRASNEQFF. CDR3 DNA sequence: TGTGCCAGCAGCTTAACCCAAAGGGCTAGTAATGAGCAGTTCTTC.

The V call is TRBV30, the J call TRBJ1-5; the D gene is possibly TRBD1 (5 bases). V was pared by 0 bases and J by 6 bases, with 9 bases between. There are 13 residues in the CDR3. Germline values: CDR1 GTSNPN, CDR2 SVGIG (reference sequence). CDR3 sequence: CAWSVSGGQPQHF. The CDR3 coding sequence is TGTGCCTGGAGTGTATCGGGGGGTCAGCCCCAGCATTTT.

The V and J genes are TRBV10-3 and TRBJ2-1; the match to TRBD2 covers 7 bases. The CDR3 loop spans 15 amino acids. Germline CDR1 is ENHRY and CDR2 is SYGVKD. The V gene end was trimmed by 6 bases and the J gene end by 8 bases; junction bases not matched to a gene: 13. Here the CDR3 reads CAIRLPSGTTDEQFF. CDR3 DNA sequence: TGTGCCATCAGGCTCCCTTCCGGGACTACCGATGAGCAGTTCTTC.

The chain employs TRBV7-2 and TRBJ1-1; perhaps TRBD1 as D (6 bases). The CDR3 is made up of 14 amino acids. V shed 2 bases and J shed 7 bases, with 14 bases lying between them. Per germline, CDR1 SGHTA and CDR2 FQGNSA. The CDR3 DNA is TGTGCCAGCAGCTTAAGTGTCAGGACAGATGAAGCTTTCTTT. Translating it yields CASSLSVRTDEAFF.

This chain joins TRBV30 and TRBJ2-5; a possible D gene is TRBD2 (5 bases). The length of the CDR3 is 14 residues. Trimming removed 0 bases from V and 5 bases from J, with 13 bases in between. Germline V gene data show CDR1 as GTSNPN and CDR2 as SVGIG (reference sequence). CDR3 loop: CAWSVQTNVETQYF. DNA of the CDR3: TGTGCCTGGAGTGTACAGACTAATGTGGAGACCCAGTACTTC.

The CDR3 loop is CASSPGSNQPQHF. For the CDR3, the DNA is TGTGCCAGTAGCCCCGGAAGCAATCAGCCCCAGCATTTT. The V call is TRBV19, the J call TRBJ1-5, with D hard to call. CDR3 length equals 13 residues. Between the trimmed V and J ends, which lost 6 bases and 1 base, there was a span of 7 bases. Germline V CDR1 and CDR2: LNHDA, SQIVND (reference sequence).

The chain combines TRBV6-6 with TRBJ2-1, with TRBD2 matching over 7 bases. CDR3 length equals 15 residues. Germline CDR1 and CDR2: MNHNY and SVGAGI (reference sequence). The junction had 10 bases not matched to a gene; V was cut back by 7 bases and J by 4 bases. Written as DNA, the CDR3 is TGTGCCAGCAAGCGGCGGGAGTCGGGGTACAATGAGCAGTTCTTC. Translation gives CASKRRESGYNEQFF.

This clone was detected only a few times. The rearrangement joins TRBV4-2 to TRBJ1-5; maybe TRBD1 (5 bases). V was trimmed by 0 bases and J by 3 bases, leaving 9 bases between them. The CDR3 has 15 amino acids. Germline assignment: CDR1 LGHNA and CDR2 YNFKEQ. CDR3 coding DNA: TGTGCCAGCAGCCAAGAGTACAGGCTCAATCAGCCCCAGCATTTT. Its protein is CASSQEYRLNQPQHF.

This clone was observed a few times. The V gene is TRBV7-9, the J gene TRBJ1-2; D gene ambiguous. Germline CDR1 SEHNR, CDR2 FQNEAQ (reference sequence). Trimming shortened V by 0 bases and J by 7 bases, and 12 bases separated the two germline ends. The length of the CDR3 is 14 residues. The CDR3 sequence is CASSLASPTRGYTF. As DNA, the CDR3 is TGTGCCAGCAGCTTAGCTTCGCCTACCCGTGGCTACACCTTC.

The chain recombines TRBV7-2 with TRBJ2-1, with 13 bases that match TRBD2. CDR3 length: 13 residues. Germline V CDR1 and CDR2: SGHTA, FQGNSA. Trimming cost V 3 bases and J 14 bases; bases outside gene matches: 4. CDR3 DNA sequence: TGTGCCAGCAGCTTGAAGGGACTAGCGGGGAAGTTCTTC. Protein sequence: CASSLKGLAGKFF. Full variable domain (outside the CDR3, taken from reference TRBV7-2 and TRBJ2-1): GAGVSQSPSNKVTEKGKDVELRCDPISGHTALYWYRQSLGQGLEFLIYFQGNSAPDKSGLPSDRFSAERTGGSVSTLTIQRTQQEDSAVYLCASSLKGLAGKFFGPGTRLTVL.